These 30 T cell receptor beta chains were all obtained from the same sample, sequenced in a study of T-cell reconstitution after alpha-beta-depleted transplantation in children (dated by TCRdb to 2016 to 2017). The method was PCR. The reads were generated on an Illumina HiSeq 2500. To normalize quantification of the TCRbeta repertoire, the TCR libraries were built with molecular barcoding that relied on unique molecular identifiers. TCRdb reprocessing: public reads trimmed at Q25 with fastp, clones called with MiXCR, in-frame beta chains kept. Rows are combined by CDR3 protein, so each entry shows the most common genes and DNA. Here the sample has a few hundred thousand distinct CDR3 sequences; 9.5% to 13% occur a single time. About 20% of the sample is held by the ten biggest clonotypes. The treatment or condition label, as the study defines it: allogeneic hematopoietic cell transplantation with graft depleted of TCRalphabeta T cells and CD19 B cells.

The material was peripheral blood, obtained 180 days after TCRalphabeta/CD19-depleted stem cell transplant. These receptors originate from a male patient under 10 years old who had a stem cell transplant for chronic granulomatous disease, so the T cells may come from the graft donor.

This clonotype appeared many times. V and J are TRBV7-2 and TRBJ2-5, with TRBD2 matching over 9 bases. This CDR3 region has 18 residues. The trim removed 0 bases at V and 5 bases at J, leaving 13 bases unmatched. Germline-derived CDR1 and CDR2 are SGHTA and FQGNSA. The CDR3 nucleotides read TGTGCCAGCAGCTTAGCCCTGGAGTTCGCGGGAGGGCCTGAGACCCAGTACTTC. As protein: CASSLALEFAGGPETQYF.

This clonotype was seen ten or more times. The DNA is left out, because the CDR3 cannot be placed on it with certainty; the CDR3 is given as TCRdb lists it. The chain joins TRBV5-4 to TRBJ2-1; the D segment call TRBD1 is taken from the table without a DNA check. The CDR3 has 16 residues if both end residues are counted. The germline V gene has CDR1 SGHNT and CDR2 YYREEE (reference sequence). CDR3: CASSSTLGPGGYEQFF.

This clonotype appeared many times. The chain couples TRBV5-1 to TRBJ2-7, with unresolved D. Germline-derived CDR1 and CDR2 are SGHRS and YFSETQ. Trimming removed 0 bases at V and 3 bases at J, with 7 bases between. This CDR3 contains 13 residues. The CDR3 DNA follows: TGCGCCAGCAGCTTGGAGGGAAACTACGAGCAGTACTTC. Amino acids: CASSLEGNYEQYF.

This clonotype was seen a handful of times. This chain uses TRBV30 with TRBJ2-2; 7 bases line up with TRBD1. CDR1 is GTSNPN, CDR2 SVGIG, per germline (reference sequence). V lost 5 bases, J lost 6 bases, and 9 bases stayed unmatched. CDR3 length: 14 amino acids. The CDR3 DNA reads as TGTGCCTGGTCGACAGGGACCGGGTCCGGGGAGCTGTTTTTT. Protein: CAWSTGTGSGELFF.

The sample holds many counts of this clonotype. The V and J genes are TRBV12-3 or TRBV12-4 and TRBJ2-2; no definite D call. CDR3 length equals 15 residues. Trimming cost V 6 bases and J 3 bases, with 14 bases left between them. In nucleotides, the CDR3 is TGTGCCAGCAGACTCAGGCGGACCGACACCGGGGAGCTGTTTTTT. Residues: CASRLRRTDTGELFF.

This clonotype was observed at least ten times. The genes are TRBV13 and TRBJ2-3, with a possible D match to TRBD1 (5 bases). Germline CDR1 reads PRHDT; CDR2 reads FYEKMQ (reference sequence). The CDR3 is made up of 14 amino acids. Trimming removed 5 bases from V and 6 bases from J, with 15 bases in between. The DNA for the CDR3 is TGTGCCAGCAGCACAGGCCGATTCACGGATACGCAGTATTTT. It is translated as CASSTGRFTDTQYF.

The table lists this clonotype with many counts. CDR3 residues: CASSHRVGGSYNEQFF. For the CDR3, the DNA is TGTGCCAGCAGCCACAGGGTCGGGGGCTCCTACAATGAGCAGTTCTTC. The genes are TRBV27 and TRBJ2-1; D tentatively fits TRBD1 or TRBD2 (6 bases each). Trimming took 6 bases from V and 0 from J, leaving 15 bases between them. The CDR3 is 16 residues long. The V gene's germline CDR1 is MNHEY and CDR2 SMNVEV (reference sequence).

This clonotype was seen ten or more times. This chain links TRBV28 with TRBJ2-5, with 9 nucleotides matching TRBD1. Germline CDR1 and CDR2: MDHEN and SYDVKM. Unmatched junction bases numbered 10, after V lost 6 bases and J lost 2 bases. The CDR3 runs to 16 residues. Here the CDR3 DNA reads TGTGCCAGCAGACAAACAGGGGGCGTCTTACAAGAGACCCAGTACTTC. This gives the protein CASRQTGGVLQETQYF. The whole variable domain, filled in from reference TRBV28 and TRBJ2-5, reads DVKVTQSSRYLVKRTGEKVFLECVQDMDHENMFWYRQDPGLGLRLIYFSYDVKMKEKGDIPEGYSVSREKKERFSLILESASTNQTSMYLCASRQTGGVLQETQYFGPGTRLLVL.

This clonotype was seen repeatedly, ten times or more. The chain uses TRBV18 and TRBJ2-1, with 9 bases that match TRBD1. Trimming took 3 bases from V and 8 from J; bases not matched to a gene: 5. Germline loops: CDR1 KGHSH, CDR2 LQKENI. This CDR3 has 14 residues. The CDR3 sequence: CASSPTGTGYEQFF. Here the CDR3 DNA reads TGTGCCAGCTCACCGACCGGGACAGGGTATGAGCAGTTCTTC.

This clonotype was seen many times. The chain joins TRBV12-3 or TRBV12-4 to TRBJ2-3, with D maybe TRBD2 (5 bases). The CDR3 contains 13 residues. Trimming took 4 bases from V and 4 from J, leaving 9 bases between them. CDR3 protein: CASSSIGADTQYF. CDR3 nucleotides: TGTGCCAGCAGTTCAATCGGGGCAGATACGCAGTATTTT.

This clonotype was observed many times. The chain is built from TRBV28 and TRBJ2-7; D perhaps matches TRBD2 (5 bases). The germline V and J ends were trimmed by 0 bases and 1 base, with 13 bases remaining between them. From germline, CDR1 is MDHEN and CDR2 SYDVKM. This CDR3 has 16 amino acids. CDR3 DNA: TGTGCCAGCAGTTTATGGCGTCCTAGCAGATCCTACGAGCAGTACTTC. Its translation: CASSLWRPSRSYEQYF.

The table lists this clonotype with many counts. The rearrangement links TRBV28 to TRBJ1-1; D remains ambiguous. The length of the CDR3 is 15 residues. V was shortened by 3 bases and J by 3 bases, with 14 bases between the two germline ends. CDR1 is MDHEN and CDR2 is SYDVKM in the germline V gene. CDR3 nucleotide sequence: TGTGCCAGCAGTTTTCCACCCCCCGGGCACACTGAAGCTTTCTTT. It encodes CASSFPPPGHTEAFF.

In regard to this clonotype: This may stem from a read error, because a much larger clone lies one nucleotide away. The V gene is TRBV7-2, the J gene TRBJ2-1, with 7 bases matching TRBD2. The V and J ends lost 5 bases and 1 base, in that order; junction bases with no gene match: 8. Germline assignment: CDR1 SGHTA and CDR2 FQGNSA. The CDR3 covers 16 residues. CDR3 coding DNA: TGTACCAGCAGCCTGGGGGGGGGACCTTCCTACAATGAGCAGTTCTTC. This sequence encodes CTSSLGGGPSYNEQFF. Full variable domain (rest looked up from reference TRBV7-2 and TRBJ2-1): GAGVSQSPSNKVTEKGKDVELRCDPISGHTALYWYRQSLGQGLEFLIYFQGNSAPDKSGLPSDRFSAERTGGSVSTLTIQRTQQEDSAVYLCTSSLGGGPSYNEQFFGPGTRLTVL.

At least ten counts were recorded for this clonotype. The chain recombines TRBV25-1 with TRBJ2-7; TRBD1 might be the D (5 bases). Germline V gives CDR1 MGHDK, CDR2 SYGVNS. The ends were cut back, 5 bases at V and 6 bases at J, with 14 bases in the middle. The CDR3 sequence is 13 residues long. Here the CDR3 reads CASSRSIRGEQYF. Written as DNA, the CDR3 is TGTGCCAGCAGTCGCAGTATTAGGGGCGAGCAGTACTTC.

The sample holds a few counts of this clonotype. The rearrangement links TRBV30 to TRBJ2-7; tentative D call: TRBD1 (6 bases). V was clipped by 4 bases and J by 5 bases, with 24 bases between them. CDR1 and CDR2 (germline): GTSNPN, SVGIG (reference sequence). The CDR3 spans 16 residues. CDR3 sequence: CAWIDPRDIYPHEQYF. The CDR3, as DNA: TGTGCCTGGATTGATCCCCGGGACATCTACCCCCACGAGCAGTACTTC.

This clonotype appeared a single time. It may be a read error: a sequence one base away is much more abundant. The chain couples TRBV5-1 to TRBJ2-7, with D perhaps matching TRBD2 (6 bases). The CDR3 covers 14 residues. V was cut by 4 bases and J by 9 bases, with 20 bases left in between. Germline CDR1 and CDR2: SGHRS and YFSETQ. This CDR3 is CASSPAGCPNAQYF. CDR3 DNA sequence: TGCGCCAGCAGCCCAGCGGGCTGCCCAAATGCGCAGTACTTC. The full variable domain, its missing parts supplied by reference TRBV5-1 and TRBJ2-7, is KAGVTQTPRYLIKTRGQQVTLSCSPISGHRSVSWYQQTPGQGLQFLFEYFSETQRNKGNFPGRFSGRQFSNSRSEMNVSTLELGDSALYLCASSPAGCPNAQYFGPGTRLTVT.

V usage is TRBV9 and J usage is TRBJ2-4, with D hard to call. Germline CDR1 SGDLS, CDR2 YYNGEE. This CDR3 region has 13 residues. Trimming removed 0 bases from V and 9 bases from J, with 10 bases in between. CDR3 sequence reads: CASSVDSNSIQYF. For the CDR3, the DNA is TGTGCCAGCAGCGTAGACTCGAATAGCATTCAGTACTTC.

At least ten counts were recorded for this clonotype. The chain joins TRBV6-5 to TRBJ2-1; no firm D call. The CDR3 contains 15 residues. The V gene's germline CDR1 is MNHEY and CDR2 SVGAGI. Trimming took off 6 bases at V and 0 bases at J, with 12 bases between the two ends. The CDR3, as DNA: TGTGCCAGCAGAGCCGGGCCTAGCTCCTACAATGAGCAGTTCTTC. Translation gives CASRAGPSSYNEQFF.

This clonotype has a count of ten or more. This chain connects TRBV5-1 to TRBJ1-6; TRBD1 aligns across 7 bases. J lost 9 bases, V lost 3 bases, and 9 bases had no gene match. The CDR3 contains 15 residues. Germline V gene data show CDR1 as SGHRS and CDR2 as YFSETQ. CDR3: CASSWTGPRGSPLHF. The CDR3 region has the DNA TGCGCCAGCAGCTGGACAGGCCCCAGGGGTTCACCCCTCCACTTT.

The sample holds many counts of this clonotype. The chain employs TRBV28 and TRBJ1-5; D ambiguous. The CDR3 runs 15 residues. Germline V gene lookup returns CDR1 MDHEN and CDR2 SYDVKM. V lost 5 bases and J lost 7, with 18 bases in between. The CDR3 coding sequence is TGTGCCAGCAGTCCCCATGAGGGATGGGGACAGCCCCAGCATTTT. Translation gives CASSPHEGWGQPQHF.

This clonotype was recorded many times. V gene TRBV7-3 combines with J gene TRBJ2-1, with 7 bases identical to TRBD2. The ends lost 5 bases at V and 9 bases at J; junction bases unmatched: 13. This CDR3 contains 15 residues. Germline assignment: CDR1 SGHTA and CDR2 FQGTGA. CDR3 loop: CASSKGTGLVFEQFF. Here the CDR3 DNA reads TGTGCCAGCAGCAAAGGGACCGGACTAGTTTTTGAGCAGTTCTTC.

The CDR3 DNA is TGTGCCACCAAGCGGGTGGCGGGGAACACCGGGGAGCTGTTTTTT. Protein: CATKRVAGNTGELFF. This rearrangement joins TRBV15 to TRBJ2-2, with TRBD2 as a possible D gene (6 bases). The V gene's germline CDR1 is LNHNV and CDR2 YYDKDF (reference sequence). The CDR3 has 15 amino acids. V was shortened by 7 bases and J by 1 base, with 13 bases between the two germline ends.

A note on this clonotype: A much larger clone differs by one base, so this may be a read error. V is TRBV7-7 and J is TRBJ2-2, with D perhaps being TRBD1 or TRBD2 (5 bases each). The CDR3 consists of 14 residues. Germline lookup yields CDR1 SSHAT and CDR2 FNYEAQ (reference sequence). DNA for the CDR3: TGTGCTAGTTCTAGGTCCCCGGGGACCCGGGAGCTGTTTTTT. It is translated as CASSRSPGTRELFF.

This clonotype occurred many times. The J gene is TRBJ1-1, the V gene TRBV5-1; no reliable D call. Germline V gene lookup returns CDR1 SGHRS and CDR2 YFSETQ. This CDR3 is built from 14 residues. The V end was cut by 0 bases, the J end by 0 bases, with 6 bases between. In DNA, the CDR3 is TGCGCCAGCAGCTTGGGTGAACTGAACACTGAAGCTTTCTTT. It yields the protein CASSLGELNTEAFF.

This clonotype occurred a few times. The chain couples TRBV7-8 to TRBJ2-3; tentatively, D is TRBD2 (5 bases). This CDR3 is 13 amino acids long. Between the trimmed V and J ends, which lost 8 bases and 2 bases, there was a span of 11 bases. Germline values: CDR1 SGHVS, CDR2 FQNEAQ. The DNA of the CDR3 is TGTGCCAGCTCTGGACTCGCCACAGATACGCAGTATTTT. It is translated as CASSGLATDTQYF.

This clonotype was counted ten times or more. This chain uses TRBV27 with TRBJ2-3; D may match TRBD1 or TRBD2 (5 bases each). V lost 6 bases and J lost 4, with 14 bases in between. The V gene's germline CDR1 is MNHEY and CDR2 SMNVEV (reference sequence). The CDR3 totals 14 residues. CDR3 protein: CASSSDRGADTQYF. CDR3 sequence (DNA): TGTGCCAGCAGCTCGGACCGGGGCGCAGATACGCAGTATTTT.

This clonotype was detected many times. The rearrangement links TRBV20-1 to TRBJ1-1, with D unclear. There are 12 residues in the CDR3. The germline CDR1 and CDR2 sequences are DFQATT and SNEGSKA (reference sequence). V lost 0 bases, J lost 4 bases, and 6 bases lay in between. In nucleotides, the CDR3 is TGCAGTGCTAGAGACCCACCCACTGAAGCTTTCTTT. This sequence encodes CSARDPPTEAFF.

There are a few counts of this clonotype. This chain's CDR3 is CASSTPEKQYF. CDR3 DNA sequence: TGTGCCAGCAGTACTCCAGAGAAGCAGTACTTC. The chain couples TRBV28 to TRBJ2-7, with unresolved D. The germline V gene has CDR1 MDHEN and CDR2 SYDVKM. The CDR3 length is 11 residues. The V gene lost 5 bases and the J gene lost 8 bases, with 10 bases spanning the gap.

As concerns this clonotype: This may arise from a read error, as a much more abundant clone is one base away. The CDR3 loop reads CGASRQGSQETQYF. As DNA, the CDR3 is TGCGGTGCTAGCCGGCAGGGAAGTCAAGAGACCCAGTACTTC. The chain is built from TRBV20-1 and TRBJ2-5; the D gene could be TRBD1 or TRBD2 (5 bases each). CDR1 DFQATT and CDR2 SNEGSKA come from the germline V gene (reference sequence). The CDR3 has 14 amino acids.

At least ten counts were recorded for this clonotype. This sequence joins TRBV28 and TRBJ2-7, with a tentative D call TRBD2 (7 bases). With 6 bases removed from V and 6 bases from J, the gap between germline ends came to 15 bases. This CDR3 is 13 amino acids long. Looked up from germline, CDR1 is MDHEN and CDR2 is SYDVKM. The chain's CDR3 is CASRTGGVGEQYF. The CDR3 DNA follows: TGTGCCAGCAGAACGGGGGGCGTCGGCGAGCAGTACTTC.